This T cell receptor (beta chain) is drawn from a study of tumor-infiltrating lymphocytes in primary liver carcinoma. Across the study: Those enrolled were patients of both sexes, who were aged 30 to 69 years. The study obtained roughly 3.5 to 8 million productive TCRbeta reads per sample, similar across tissue types.

V lost 3 bases and J 5 bases, leaving 14 bases between the germline ends. The CDR3 is 14 residues long. Per germline, CDR1 KGHSH and CDR2 LQKENI. Starting from around 500 ng of total RNA, TCR beta cDNA was produced with a primer in the constant region. Researchers made the TCR beta libraries by running three nested multiplex PCR rounds with slightly modified ARM-PCR. TRBV1-TRBV30 forward primers and a C-beta reverse primer were used in the first two PCR rounds, which each ran for ten to eleven cycles. From the multiplex PCR reads, TCRdb called clonotypes with MiXCR, one entry per CDR3 protein. The data contain about 75,000 distinct CDR3 sequences, 69% of them seen just once; the ten biggest clones take up roughly 25%. Unsorted bulk tissue of roughly 18-31 mg yielded co-extracted RNA and DNA. The sample holds a few counts of this clonotype.

The clonotype originates from a middle-aged man with primary liver carcinoma and hepatitis B virus infection. The material sequenced was tumor-adjacent normal liver tissue. The chain uses TRBV18 and TRBJ2-7; the D is unclear. CDR3 sequence reads: CASSPIGLVDEQYF. The CDR3 nucleotides read TGTGCCAGCTCACCGATAGGGCTCGTGGACGAGCAGTACTTC.